Presented here are 3 T cell receptor beta chains from one specimen sequenced in a study of T cells in Graves' hyperthyroidism and ophthalmopathy. TCR beta CDR3 regions were amplified from RNA transcripts. Primed by the HTBI set, a first-round RT-PCR was run on the TCR CDR3. TCRdb called the multiplex PCR reads again in MiXCR, with one record for every CDR3 protein. The sample consists of roughly 300,000 distinct CDR3 sequences, roughly a fifth of them appearing once. Sequencing input: blood. These receptors were collected from a woman between 45 and 60 years old with Graves' hyperthyroidism.

CDR3 region: CSARDPGQADEQFF. The CDR3 DNA follows: TGCAGTGCTAGAGATCCTGGACAGGCCGATGAGCAGTTCTTC. This chain uses TRBV20-1 with TRBJ2-1; TRBD1 matches at 7 bases. The CDR3 runs 14 residues. Germline V CDR1 and CDR2: DFQATT, SNEGSKA (reference sequence). Trimming took 0 bases from V and 8 from J; bases not matched to a gene: 7.

This clonotype was observed at least ten times. This sequence joins TRBV27 and TRBJ1-1, with TRBD1 matching over 11 bases. Germline CDR1 MNHEY, CDR2 SMNVEV (reference sequence). CDR3 length: 16 amino acids. The ends lost 2 bases at V and 5 bases at J; junction bases unmatched: 7. CDR3 coding DNA: TGTGCCAGCAGTTTACTGGACAGGGGGCCGAGTACTGAAGCTTTCTTT. This sequence encodes CASSLLDRGPSTEAFF.

This clonotype has only a few counts. The rearrangement joins TRBV24-1 to TRBJ2-1; D ambiguous. Trimming pared 0 bases from V and 0 bases from J, leaving 8 bases between. CDR3 length equals 16 residues. Germline lookup yields CDR1 KGHDR and CDR2 SFDVKD. The chain's CDR3 is CATSDLERSSYNEQFF. CDR3 bases: TGTGCCACCAGTGATTTGGAGAGGAGCTCCTACAATGAGCAGTTCTTC.